These 6 T cell receptor beta chains came from one sample sequenced in a study of blood T cell repertoires in COVID-19. TCRdb's copy holds only in-frame clones and misses some; the assay was immunoSEQ multiplex PCR. The sample consists of about 150,000 clones, approximately 78% of them appearing once. The sequencing input was PBMCs or T cells enriched from blood (not recorded which). These receptors were obtained from a woman aged 50 to 60 who had recovered from COVID-19.

The chain carries TRBV28 and TRBJ1-1; tentatively, D is TRBD1 (5 bases). The CDR3 has 14 amino acids. Trimming removed 2 bases from V and 5 bases from J, with 12 bases in between. Germline values: CDR1 MDHEN, CDR2 SYDVKM. The CDR3 nucleotides are TGTGCCAGCAGTTTACCGCCGGGGGAAACTGAAGCTTTCTTT. Residues: CASSLPPGETEAFF.

CDR3 residues: CASSLGPGGNYNEQFF. As DNA, the CDR3 is TGTGCCAGCAGCTTAGGCCCGGGGGGCAATTACAATGAGCAGTTCTTC. V and J are TRBV13 and TRBJ2-1; tentative D call: TRBD2 (7 bases). CDR3 length: 16 amino acids. V lost 0 bases, J lost 4 bases, and 13 bases lay in between. The germline CDR1 and CDR2 sequences are PRHDT and FYEKMQ (reference sequence).

This chain uses TRBV7-9 with TRBJ2-7; 8 positions match TRBD2. The germline CDR1 and CDR2 sequences are SEHNR and FQNEAQ (reference sequence). After removal of 4 bases from V and 7 bases from J, the junction contained 6 bases not matched to a gene. This CDR3 has 13 residues. CDR3 sequence (DNA): TGTGCCAGCAGCTACTCGGGGGGGCCGGAGCAGTACGTC. As protein: CASSYSGGPEQYV.

This clone was counted between two and nine times. The chain links TRBV19 to TRBJ2-7; possibly TRBD2 for D (6 bases). The CDR3 has 13 residues. V shed 9 bases and J shed 3 bases, with 15 bases lying between them. Germline CDR1 reads LNHDA; CDR2 reads SQIVND (reference sequence). The CDR3 sequence: CASGGVSYYEQYF. The CDR3 DNA sequence: TGTGCCAGCGGGGGAGTTTCGTACTACGAGCAGTACTTC.

This chain joins TRBV2 and TRBJ2-7; 9 nucleotides match TRBD1. CDR1 is SNHLY and CDR2 is FYNNEI in the germline V gene. CDR3 size: 13 residues. V lost 6 bases and J lost 7; bases outside the gene matches: 7. As DNA, the CDR3 is TGTGCCAGCAGGGTGACAGGGGGACGTGAGCAGTACTTC. Amino acid sequence: CASRVTGGREQYF.

This chain uses TRBV4-1 with TRBJ1-2, with 7 bases that match TRBD1. The length of the CDR3 is 14 residues. Per germline, CDR1 MGHRA and CDR2 YSYEKL. V lost 4 bases, J lost 3 bases, and 5 bases stayed unmatched. Here the CDR3 DNA reads TGCGCCAGCAGCCCATTCGGGACAGACTATGGCTACACCTTC. This translates into CASSPFGTDYGYTF.